This T cell receptor beta chain was identified during a study of T cell repertoires in cytomegalovirus infection. Overall study results and limits: Clonotypes of TCR beta that were HLA-C-restricted and CMV-specific dominated the ex vivo response.

V was trimmed by 2 bases and J by 0 bases, leaving 9 bases between them. Germline values: CDR1 LGHNA, CDR2 YSLEER. This CDR3 contains 15 residues. MiXCR, run by TCRdb on the reads, gives a single entry per CDR3 protein. Here the sample spans tens of thousands of distinct CDR3 sequences, approximately 24% being singletons. Ten or more counts support this clonotype. Its antigen is unknown. This sequence originates from a human donor in good health (CMV status not recorded). Some clones in this sample may be carry-over from other donors' samples. The V and J genes are TRBV4-3 and TRBJ2-3, with no clear D. The starting material was CD8+ T cells from cultured PBMCs, obtained from culture after CMV antigen stimulation. Written as DNA, the CDR3 is TGCGCCAGCAGCCAACTAGGCGTGAGCACAGATACGCAGTATTTT. Its translation is CASSQLGVSTDTQYF.